This TCR beta chain was profiled in a study of T cells in Graves' hyperthyroidism and ophthalmopathy. Germline V CDR1 and CDR2: SQVTM, ANQGSEA. The CDR3 has 12 residues. Regions amplified from RNA transcripts were the TCR beta CDR3 regions. First-round RT-PCR with HTBI primers amplified the TCR CDR3 region. TCRdb reprocessed the multiplex PCR reads with MiXCR, giving one entry per CDR3 protein. The sample yields roughly 360,000 distinct CDR3 sequences, about 13% seen once. The TCR sequence derives from a man between 25 and 39 years old with Graves' hyperthyroidism that later progressed to Graves' ophthalmopathy. The sequencing input was blood. J is TRBJ2-1 and V is TRBV29-1, with D unresolved. CDR3 coding DNA: TGCAACGCTAGGCAGACCTACAATGAGCAGTTCTTC. It specifies CNARQTYNEQFF.